The rows below give T cell receptor beta chains drawn from one sample of a study of T cell responses to AZD1222 COVID-19 vaccine. Libraries were prepared by immunoSEQ multiplex PCR; TCRdb keeps only in-frame clonotypes and omits some of them. The sample holds under 95,000 clones, roughly nine tenths seen once. The sample consisted of peripheral blood, taken on day 0 of AZD1222 vaccination. The receptors here all came from an adult in good health. Each CDR3 is given with its conserved first and last residue. The D gene is left open where the match is weak. Clone size is given for some rows only: seen once, a few or many times, or a class if the clone is expanded.

clone size: NA
D gene: NA
V gene: TRBV7-9
J gene: TRBJ1-1
CDR3 protein: CASSLMGGVAEAFF
CDR3 DNA: TGTGCCAGCAGCTTAATGGGCGGGGTCGCTGAAGCTTTCTTT

clone size: NA
D gene: TRBD1
V gene: TRBV5-4
J gene: TRBJ2-2
CDR3 protein: CASRWDREAGELFF
CDR3 DNA: TGTGCCAGCAGATGGGACAGGGAAGCCGGGGAGCTGTTTTTT

clone size: few
D gene: TRBD2
V gene: TRBV6-5
J gene: TRBJ2-1
CDR3 protein: CASTPGGGDSNEQFF
CDR3 DNA: TGTGCCAGCACTCCCGGGGGAGGGGATAGCAATGAGCAGTTCTTC

clone size: NA
D gene: TRBD2
V gene: TRBV6-5
J gene: TRBJ2-7
CDR3 protein: CAGGVDSYEQYF
CDR3 DNA: TGTGCCGGGGGGGTGGACTCCTACGAGCAGTACTTC

clone size: NA
D gene: NA
V gene: TRBV7-9
J gene: TRBJ1-1
CDR3 protein: CASSSVGGNTEAFF
CDR3 DNA: TGTGCCAGCAGCTCTGTCGGGGGAAACACTGAAGCTTTCTTT

clone size: NA
D gene: NA
V gene: TRBV3-1/TRBV3-2
J gene: TRBJ1-2
CDR3 protein: CASSQAPGIYGYTF
CDR3 DNA: TGTGCCAGCAGCCAAGCCCCGGGAATCTATGGCTACACCTTC

clone size: NA
D gene: NA
V gene: TRBV18
J gene: TRBJ2-2
CDR3 protein: CASSPPMLANTGELFF
CDR3 DNA: TGTGCCAGCTCACCACCGATGCTCGCGAACACCGGGGAGCTGTTTTTT

clone size: NA
D gene: TRBD1
V gene: TRBV7-2
J gene: TRBJ2-6
CDR3 protein: CASSPQGAGANVLTF
CDR3 DNA: TGTGCCAGCAGCCCTCAGGGGGCTGGGGCCAACGTCCTGACTTTC

clone size: NA
D gene: NA
V gene: TRBV19
J gene: TRBJ2-1
CDR3 protein: CASSILTVNNEQFF
CDR3 DNA: TGTGCCAGTAGTATCCTGACAGTCAACAATGAGCAGTTCTTC

clone size: NA
D gene: TRBD2
V gene: TRBV7-8
J gene: TRBJ2-7
CDR3 protein: CASSLVQTSGSPYEQYF
CDR3 DNA: TGTGCCAGCAGCTTAGTTCAAACTAGCGGCAGTCCCTACGAGCAGTACTTC

clone size: NA
D gene: TRBD2
V gene: TRBV7-2
J gene: TRBJ2-2
CDR3 protein: CASSLGTSGRSGELFF
CDR3 DNA: TGTGCCAGCAGCCTCGGGACTAGCGGGAGGTCCGGGGAGCTGTTTTTT

clone size: NA
D gene: TRBD2
V gene: TRBV5-1
J gene: TRBJ2-1
CDR3 protein: CASSQDAGAYNEQFF
CDR3 DNA: TGCGCCAGCAGCCAGGACGCGGGAGCCTACAATGAGCAGTTCTTC

clone size: few
D gene: TRBD2
V gene: TRBV12-3/TRBV12-4
J gene: TRBJ2-4
CDR3 protein: CASTTSVQNIQYF
CDR3 DNA: TGTGCCAGCACCACTAGCGTCCAAAACATTCAGTACTTC

clone size: NA
D gene: NA
V gene: TRBV19
J gene: TRBJ2-2
CDR3 protein: CASSLLKRNKYTGELFF
CDR3 DNA: TGTGCCAGTAGTCTTTTGAAGCGGAATAAATACACCGGGGAGCTGTTTTTT

clone size: NA
D gene: NA
V gene: TRBV12-3/TRBV12-4
J gene: TRBJ2-5
CDR3 protein: CASGGQRGTQYF
CDR3 DNA: TGTGCCAGCGGAGGTCAAAGGGGGACCCAGTACTTC

clone size: NA
D gene: TRBD1
V gene: TRBV11-2
J gene: TRBJ2-7
CDR3 protein: CASSPRQGATYEQYF
CDR3 DNA: TGTGCCAGCAGCCCGCGGCAGGGGGCCACCTACGAGCAGTACTTC

clone size: NA
D gene: NA
V gene: TRBV27
J gene: TRBJ2-3
CDR3 protein: CASCGRGRGTDTQYF
CDR3 DNA: TGTGCCAGCTGCGGGCGGGGGCGTGGGACAGATACGCAGTATTTT

clone size: NA
D gene: NA
V gene: TRBV12-3/TRBV12-4
J gene: TRBJ2-7
CDR3 protein: CASSLTTFYEQYF
CDR3 DNA: TGTGCCAGCAGTTTAACAACATTCTACGAGCAGTACTTC

clone size: once
D gene: NA
V gene: TRBV3-1/TRBV3-2
J gene: TRBJ2-7
CDR3 protein: CASGRRESYEQYF
CDR3 DNA: TGTGCCAGCGGGCGGAGGGAAAGCTACGAGCAGTACTTC

clone size: NA
D gene: TRBD1
V gene: TRBV10-2
J gene: TRBJ2-6
CDR3 protein: CATQGAGANVLTF
CDR3 DNA: TGCGCCACCCAGGGGGCTGGGGCCAACGTCCTGACTTTC